The T cell receptor beta chain described here comes from a study of shared clonotypes between healthy human individuals. Method: immunoSEQ multiplex PCR; TCRdb's copy keeps in-frame clones and lacks some. The sample has roughly 1,500,000 clones; 95% to 99% are singletons. Regarding the study as a whole: Naive subsets generally exceeded memory subsets in estimated richness.

Comments on this clone: The antigen is not known.

Trimming left V 6 bases short and J 3 bases short, with 8 bases between. The germline V gene has CDR1 SQVTM and CDR2 ANQGSEA. The CDR3 runs 11 residues. This clonotype was sampled from a young man in good health. The sample taken for sequencing was naive CD4+ T cells sorted from blood. Subset noted: CD45RA+ positively selected. The chain couples TRBV29-1 to TRBJ1-1; no definite D call. The CDR3 loop reads CSVIDYTEAFF. The CDR3 bases are TGCAGCGTAATAGACTACACTGAAGCTTTCTTT.